A single sample gave rise to the 32 T cell receptor beta chains below, sequenced in a study of HIV-infected patients and healthy controls. Roughly three months, about 14 weeks, into antiretroviral therapy, follow-up blood was collected. Whole blood was used without fractionation, so all unsorted peripheral T cells were included. About 480 ng RNA was reverse transcribed with alpha and beta constant-region primers. Separate chain-specific third strand synthesis with multiplexing indices produced the alpha and beta libraries. TCRdb reprocessed the 5' RACE reads with MiXCR, giving one entry per CDR3 protein. The sample has roughly 7,500 distinct CDR3 sequences; approximately 6.7% are singletons. Sequenced here: blood, sampled during antiretroviral therapy. All receptors derive from an adult with HIV infection.

This clonotype counts as medium-sized (0.01 to 0.1%). Because the library targeted alpha chains, this beta chain is an off-target read whose size means little. The chain combines TRBV13 with TRBJ2-5; TRBD2 matches 11 bases. Germline CDR1 reads PRHDT; CDR2 reads FYEKMQ (reference sequence). The CDR3 length is 16 residues. V was pared by 4 bases and J by 2 bases, with 6 bases of the junction left unmatched. The CDR3 loop is CASSSRGTSGQETQYF. The CDR3 DNA reads TGTGCCAGCAGCTCCCGGGGGACTAGCGGACAAGAGACCCAGTACTTC.

This clonotype has ten or more counts. Since it is a stray read in a library aimed at alpha chains, this beta chain has a size that is not meaningful. This chain connects TRBV28 to TRBJ1-2; no reliable D call. Trimming cost V 9 bases and J 7 bases, with 15 bases left between them. Germline lookup yields CDR1 MDHEN and CDR2 SYDVKM. The CDR3 contains 12 residues. In DNA, the CDR3 is TGTGCCAGTAACTTCCTAGGTTTTGGCTACACCTTC. Its protein product is CASNFLGFGYTF.

Many counts were recorded for this clonotype. This beta chain is off target for a library built for alpha chains, so its abundance means little. This chain links TRBV10-1 with TRBJ2-1; the match to TRBD2 covers 11 bases. Unmatched junction bases numbered 7, after V lost 7 bases and J lost 5 bases. The CDR3 consists of 15 residues. The V gene's germline CDR1 is WNHNN and CDR2 SYGVQD (reference sequence). CDR3 region: CASNRGGLADNEQFF. In nucleotides, the CDR3 is TGCGCCAGCAACCGAGGGGGACTAGCGGACAATGAGCAGTTCTTC.

This clonotype appeared many times. This beta chain came through as a stray read in a library set up for alpha chains, and its size says little. J is TRBJ2-7 and V is TRBV30; 8 nucleotides align to TRBD1. V was clipped by 5 bases and J by 3 bases; unmatched bases: 6. Per the germline V gene, CDR1 is GTSNPN and CDR2 is SVGIG (reference sequence). CDR3 length equals 13 residues. In DNA form, the CDR3 reads TGTGCCTGGGGGGACAGGACCCGCTACGAGCAGTACTTC. As protein: CAWGDRTRYEQYF.

This clonotype is judged medium-sized (0.01 to 0.1%). In a library made to pick up alpha chains, this beta chain is a stray read with a size that means little. The rearrangement joins TRBV10-1 to TRBJ2-7; D might be TRBD2 (6 bases). Germline-derived CDR1 and CDR2 are WNHNN and SYGVQD (reference sequence). With 7 bases removed from V and 0 bases from J, the gap between germline ends came to 16 bases. The CDR3 runs to 15 residues. In nucleotides, the CDR3 is TGCGCCAGCAACTTAGCGGTCAACTCCTCCTACGAGCAGTACTTC. The encoded protein is CASNLAVNSSYEQYF.

This clonotype appeared many times. This beta chain appears as a stray read in a library generated for alpha chains; its size is not informative. The CDR3 sequence is CASSLGPNTEAFF. Written as DNA, the CDR3 is TGTGCCAGTAGTCTCGGACCGAACACTGAAGCTTTCTTT. The chain combines TRBV19 with TRBJ1-1; D remains unclear. The V gene lost 5 bases and the J gene lost 1 base, with 8 bases spanning the gap. Germline lookup yields CDR1 LNHDA and CDR2 SQIVND (reference sequence). The CDR3 totals 13 residues.

This clonotype was counted between two and nine times. Little can be read into the size of this beta chain, an off-target read in a library designed for alpha chains. The chain is built from TRBV12-3 or TRBV12-4 and TRBJ2-7; D gene unclear. This CDR3 contains 13 residues. The V and J ends lost 5 bases and 2 bases respectively, with 10 bases between them. CDR3 nucleotide sequence: TGTGCCAGCAGTCCCCCGGATACCTACGAGCAGTACTTC. Translated, it gives CASSPPDTYEQYF.

This clonotype occurred many times. For a library built for alpha chains, this beta chain is a stray read; little rests on its size. The V gene is TRBV14, the J gene TRBJ1-1, with a possible D match to TRBD1 (5 bases). The CDR3 spans 18 residues. Germline values: CDR1 SGHDN, CDR2 FVKESK. V was clipped by 1 base and J by 0 bases, with 18 bases between them. The CDR3 protein is CASSQGLWQGDMNTEAFF. DNA of the CDR3: TGTGCCAGCAGCCAAGGTCTTTGGCAGGGAGACATGAACACTGAAGCTTTCTTT.

This clonotype was recorded many times. This beta chain came through as a stray read in a library set up for alpha chains, and its size says little. The genes are TRBV12-3 or TRBV12-4 and TRBJ2-5, with 9 bases that match TRBD2. Trimming took 7 bases from V and 5 from J; bases not matched to a gene: 11. This CDR3 is built from 15 residues. CDR3 coding DNA: TGTGCCAGCACCCCTATTAGCGGGAGCTGGGAGACCCAGTACTTC. Translation: CASTPISGSWETQYF.

This clonotype was picked up many times. The library was built for alpha chains, so this beta chain is an off-target read and its size means little. This chain connects TRBV29-1 to TRBJ2-1, with D maybe TRBD2 (6 bases). Germline lookup yields CDR1 SQVTM and CDR2 ANQGSEA. The V end lost 1 base, the J end lost 4 bases, and 14 bases lay between the germline ends. The CDR3 contains 15 residues. This chain's CDR3 is CSVEGGGKEYNEQFF. CDR3 bases: TGCAGCGTTGAAGGAGGAGGGAAGGAATACAATGAGCAGTTCTTC.

There are many counts of this clonotype. Since it is a stray read in a library aimed at alpha chains, this beta chain has a size that is not meaningful. The chain is built from TRBV7-9 and TRBJ2-7; tentative D call: TRBD1 (5 bases). Germline V lookup: CDR1 SEHNR, CDR2 FQNEAQ (reference sequence). The CDR3 runs 13 residues. Deletions cut 2 bases from V and 11 bases from J, with 16 bases between. CDR3: CASSLLTATWEYF. For the CDR3, the DNA is TGTGCCAGCAGCTTACTGACAGCCACTTGGGAGTACTTC.

This clonotype is labeled medium-sized. This beta chain lies outside the target of a library built for alpha chains; its clone size means little. This chain uses TRBV7-6 with TRBJ2-2, with TRBD1 matching over 9 bases. The trim removed 5 bases at V and 1 base at J, leaving 14 bases unmatched. The CDR3 has 19 residues. Per germline, CDR1 SGHVS and CDR2 FNYEAQ. The chain's CDR3 is CASSPMPGTGTENTGELFF. The CDR3 coding sequence is TGTGCCAGCAGCCCGATGCCCGGGACAGGGACGGAGAACACCGGGGAGCTGTTTTTT.

This clonotype was found many times. A library made for alpha chains picked up this beta chain off target, so its size means little. This rearrangement joins TRBV30 to TRBJ2-4; a possible D gene is TRBD1 (5 bases). The germline CDR1 and CDR2 sequences are GTSNPN and SVGIG (reference sequence). This CDR3 has 16 residues. V lost 2 bases and J lost 7, with 21 bases in between. DNA of the CDR3: TGTGCCTGGAGTCTACGAGCGACAGTGATCGAGAACATTCAGTACTTC. Translating gives CAWSLRATVIENIQYF.

This clonotype was seen ten or more times. This beta chain came through as a stray read in a library set up for alpha chains, and its size says little. The V and J genes are TRBV28 and TRBJ2-7; tentatively, D is TRBD1 or TRBD2 (5 bases each). Germline values: CDR1 MDHEN, CDR2 SYDVKM. The V end lost 6 bases, the J end lost 2 bases, and 20 bases lay between the germline ends. This CDR3 is built from 16 residues. The CDR3: CASRKAGTDNPYEQYF. The CDR3 nucleotides are TGTGCCAGCAGAAAGGCCGGGACCGATAACCCCTACGAGCAGTACTTC.

By sample fraction, this clonotype is medium-sized. This beta chain lies outside the target of a library built for alpha chains; its clone size means little. The chain combines TRBV7-9 with TRBJ2-5; D could derive from TRBD1 or TRBD2 (6 bases each). CDR1 is SEHNR, CDR2 FQNEAQ, per germline (reference sequence). V was pared by 0 bases and J by 5 bases, with 13 bases between. The length of the CDR3 is 15 residues. CDR3: CASSLARGGMETQYF. In nucleotides, the CDR3 is TGTGCCAGCAGCTTAGCCCGAGGGGGGATGGAGACCCAGTACTTC.

Worth noting for this clonotype: The size of this beta chain means little, since it is a stray read in a library made for alpha chains. The genes are TRBV12-3 or TRBV12-4 and TRBJ2-1; D might be TRBD2 (6 bases). The V end was cut by 3 bases, the J end by 8 bases, with 20 bases between. The CDR3 covers 16 residues. As DNA, the CDR3 is TGTGCCAGCAGTTTCGCCCGGGACTCATCTGGGTATGAGCAGTTCTTC. This codes for CASSFARDSSGYEQFF.

The table lists this clonotype with many counts. This beta chain is an off-target read within a library intended for alpha chains, so its frequency means little. The rearrangement joins TRBV6-5 to TRBJ2-2, with D maybe TRBD2 (6 bases). The germline gives CDR1 MNHEY, CDR2 SVGAGI. This CDR3 region has 16 residues. Trimming cost V 0 bases and J 5 bases, with 13 bases left between them. The CDR3 reads CASSYSPGVGTGELFF. For the CDR3, the DNA is TGTGCCAGCAGTTACTCGCCGGGAGTGGGAACCGGGGAGCTGTTTTTT.

Ten or more counts support this clonotype. Being off target in a library aimed at alpha chains, this beta chain has a size of little meaning. The rearrangement uses TRBV29-1 and TRBJ2-3, with TRBD2 identical over 10 bases. The trim removed 4 bases at V and 10 bases at J, leaving 11 bases unmatched. Per germline, CDR1 SQVTM and CDR2 ANQGSEA. The CDR3 runs to 14 residues. The CDR3 nucleotides read TGCAGCGTTGCTACTAGCGGGAAGGATGTTTCGCAGTATTTT. This sequence encodes CSVATSGKDVSQYF.

This clonotype has at least ten counts. This beta chain slipped into a library made for alpha chains as a stray read, so its size is not meaningful. The chain has TRBV6-6 and TRBJ2-7, with TRBD2 as a possible D gene (5 bases). CDR3 size: 14 residues. V was trimmed by 2 bases and J by 3 bases, leaving 11 bases between them. Germline CDR1 reads MNHNY; CDR2 reads SVGAGI (reference sequence). CDR3 residues: CASSYRELDYEQYF. CDR3 in DNA: TGTGCCAGCAGTTACAGGGAGTTAGACTACGAGCAGTACTTC.

This clonotype was observed many times. This beta chain is off target for a library built for alpha chains, so its abundance means little. The chain has TRBV7-9 and TRBJ2-3; unclear D gene. Germline V gene sequence: CDR1 SEHNR, CDR2 FQNEAQ (reference sequence). V was clipped by 2 bases and J by 3 bases, with 15 bases between them. The length of the CDR3 is 16 residues. In nucleotides, the CDR3 is TGTGCCAGCAGCTTAAACGATGGGATTGAAACAGATACGCAGTATTTT. Translation: CASSLNDGIETDTQYF. The whole variable domain, filled in from reference TRBV7-9 and TRBJ2-3, reads DTGVSQNPRHKITKRGQNVTFRCDPISEHNRLYWYRQTLGQGPEFLTYFQNEAQLEKSRLLSDRFSAERPKGSFSTLEIQRTEQGDSAMYLCASSLNDGIETDTQYFGPGTRLTVL.

Many counts were recorded for this clonotype. At one end the junction does not follow the germline gene, possibly because of a read error. Since it is a stray read in a library aimed at alpha chains, this beta chain has a size that is not meaningful. This rearrangement joins TRBV11-2 to TRBJ2-1; 9 positions match TRBD1. In germline, CDR1 is SGHAT, CDR2 FQNNGV. The CDR3 has 16 residues. This CDR3 is CASSLDGTGSYNEQFF. The DNA of the CDR3 is TGTGCCAGCAGCCTAGACGGGACAGGGAGTTACAATGAGCAGTTCTTC.

By proportion, this clonotype is medium-sized. In a library made to pick up alpha chains, this beta chain is a stray read with a size that means little. The chain joins TRBV10-3 to TRBJ2-7; D is ambiguous. CDR3 size: 13 residues. Germline CDR1 and CDR2: ENHRY and SYGVKD. V lost 8 bases and J lost 1, with 12 bases in between. CDR3 loop: CAIGYNRSYEQYF. CDR3 sequence (DNA): TGTGCCATCGGATACAATAGGTCCTACGAGCAGTACTTC.

This clonotype occurred many times. This beta chain lies outside the target of a library built for alpha chains; its clone size means little. The V and J genes are TRBV7-8 and TRBJ2-1; D gene uncertain. The CDR3 runs to 14 residues. Germline V gives CDR1 SGHVS, CDR2 FQNEAQ. V lost 2 bases and J 6 bases, leaving 11 bases between the germline ends. The CDR3 sequence: CASSLLTSLNEQFF. Here the CDR3 DNA reads TGTGCCAGCAGCTTACTTACATCCCTCAATGAGCAGTTCTTC.

By frequency in the sample, this clonotype is medium-sized. This beta chain came through as a stray read in a library set up for alpha chains, and its size says little. V gene TRBV7-9 combines with J gene TRBJ1-4; perhaps TRBD1 as D (5 bases). Trimming stripped 5 bases from V and 3 bases from J, with 19 bases between. The CDR3 consists of 17 residues. Looked up from germline, CDR1 is SEHNR and CDR2 is FQNEAQ (reference sequence). The CDR3 sequence is CASSPDGGIVANEKLFF. CDR3 in DNA: TGTGCCAGCAGCCCCGATGGGGGTATAGTTGCTAATGAAAAACTGTTTTTT.

This clonotype was recorded many times. This beta chain lies outside the target of a library built for alpha chains; its clone size means little. The V call is TRBV27, the J call TRBJ2-2; TRBD2 matches at 14 bases. The CDR3 spans 19 residues. Trimming removed 4 bases from V and 4 bases from J; junction bases left unmatched: 11. Germline CDR1 is MNHEY and CDR2 is SMNVEV (reference sequence). In DNA form, the CDR3 reads TGTGCCAGCAGTTCATCTACCCCCGGGACTAGCGGGGGCACCGGGGAGCTGTTTTTT. Amino acids: CASSSSTPGTSGGTGELFF.

Sample share makes this clonotype medium-sized (0.01 to 0.1%). The size of this beta chain means little, since it is a stray read in a library made for alpha chains. The rearrangement links TRBV6-5 to TRBJ2-6, with TRBD1 identical over 8 bases. The V segment lost 3 bases and the J segment 0 bases; nucleotides outside the gene matches: 4. CDR3 length: 17 residues. The germline V gene encodes CDR1 MNHEY and CDR2 SVGAGI. CDR3: CASSYHRGDSGANVLTF. As DNA, the CDR3 is TGTGCCAGCAGTTATCACAGGGGGGACTCTGGGGCCAACGTCCTGACTTTC.

This clonotype was recorded a few times. This beta chain represents an off-target read in a library built for alpha chains; its size is of limited meaning. The rearrangement joins TRBV28 to TRBJ2-7; D is ambiguous. The V end was cut by 2 bases, the J end by 4 bases, with 12 bases between. Germline values: CDR1 MDHEN, CDR2 SYDVKM. The CDR3 has 14 amino acids. CDR3 coding DNA: TGTGCCAGCAGTTTAAGCTCCGATCGGTACGAGCAGTACTTC. It codes for CASSLSSDRYEQYF. Variable domain in full (rest from reference TRBV28 and TRBJ2-7): DVKVTQSSRYLVKRTGEKVFLECVQDMDHENMFWYRQDPGLGLRLIYFSYDVKMKEKGDIPEGYSVSREKKERFSLILESASTNQTSMYLCASSLSSDRYEQYFGPGTRLTVT.

This clonotype ranks as medium-sized. This beta chain is a stray read from a library made for alpha chains; its abundance is not meaningful. This sequence joins TRBV5-1 and TRBJ2-2, with 11 nucleotides matching TRBD2. V dropped 3 bases and J dropped 8; count of bases not matched to a gene: 9. The germline V gene has CDR1 SGHRS and CDR2 YFSETQ. CDR3 length equals 16 residues. The CDR3 loop reads CASSSTGTSGVGELFF. The CDR3 nucleotides read TGCGCCAGCAGCTCAACCGGGACTAGCGGCGTGGGGGAGCTGTTTTTT.

This clonotype was seen at least ten times. This beta chain is off target for a library built for alpha chains, so its abundance means little. The rearrangement joins TRBV29-1 to TRBJ2-2; 13 bases fit TRBD2. In germline, CDR1 is SQVTM, CDR2 ANQGSEA. This CDR3 is built from 17 residues. Trimming cost V 3 bases and J 2 bases; bases outside gene matches: 6. CDR3 residues: CSVDPGTSGINTGELFF. CDR3 DNA: TGCAGCGTTGATCCCGGGACTAGCGGGATCAACACCGGGGAGCTGTTTTTT.

The table lists this clonotype with a few counts. This beta chain was picked up by a library intended for alpha chains and is off target, so its count carries little meaning. The chain links TRBV29-1 to TRBJ1-2; D is unresolved. This CDR3 has 14 amino acids. CDR1 SQVTM and CDR2 ANQGSEA come from the germline V gene. Deletions cut 1 base from V and 4 bases from J, with 13 bases between. The CDR3 bases are TGCAGCGTTGAAGCCCCCGGACGGTTCTATGGCTACACCTTC. This gives the protein CSVEAPGRFYGYTF.

Notes on this clonotype: In a library made to pick up alpha chains, this beta chain is a stray read with a size that means little. This chain joins TRBV19 and TRBJ1-4; 10 bases line up with TRBD1. Unmatched junction bases numbered 7, after V lost 5 bases and J lost 7 bases. Germline V gene lookup returns CDR1 LNHDA and CDR2 SQIVND (reference sequence). CDR3 length: 15 amino acids. The CDR3 DNA reads TGTGCCAGTAGTCCCGACAGGGGGCGAGTTGAAAAACTGTTTTTT. Amino acid sequence: CASSPDRGRVEKLFF. The variable domain in full, completed from reference TRBV19 and TRBJ1-4, reads DGGITQSPKYLFRKEGQNVTLSCEQNLNHDAMYWYRQDPGQGLRLIYYSQIVNDFQKGDIAEGYSVSREKKESFPLTVTSAQKNPTAFYLCASSPDRGRVEKLFFGSGTQLSVL.

This clonotype was counted many times. A library made for alpha chains picked up this beta chain off target, so its size means little. This chain connects TRBV5-1 to TRBJ2-7; 12 bases agree with TRBD1. V gave up 4 bases and J gave up 5 bases; unmatched junction bases: 4. The CDR3 has 14 residues. CDR1 is SGHRS, CDR2 YFSETQ, per germline. In nucleotides, the CDR3 is TGCGCCAGCAGCACCCGGGACAGGGGGCACGAGCAGTACTTC. It codes for CASSTRDRGHEQYF. The full variable domain, with the rest looked up from reference TRBV5-1 and TRBJ2-7, is KAGVTQTPRYLIKTRGQQVTLSCSPISGHRSVSWYQQTPGQGLQFLFEYFSETQRNKGNFPGRFSGRQFSNSRSEMNVSTLELGDSALYLCASSTRDRGHEQYFGPGTRLTVT.